These 22 T cell receptor beta chains were all obtained from the same sample, sequenced in a study of blood T cells in healthy people across ages. Combining a sample-barcoded 5' primer with a J-beta primer mix, a second PCR ran for about 7 to 11 cycles. TCRdb recomputed calls from the 5' RACE reads with MiXCR, one row per CDR3 protein. The sample has roughly 2 million distinct CDR3 sequences, approximately 50% seen once. Sequenced material: blood. The receptors originated from a woman aged 40 to 55 in good health.

V gene TRBV7-2 combines with J gene TRBJ2-7, with 8 bases that match TRBD2. The CDR3 has 13 amino acids. The V gene's germline CDR1 is SGHTA and CDR2 FQGNSA. CDR3 residues: CASKAGDPYEQYF. DNA for the CDR3: TGTGCTTCTAAAGCGGGGGACCCATACGAGCAGTACTTC.

This chain connects TRBV28 to TRBJ2-5; 7 nucleotides agree with TRBD2. The V gene's germline CDR1 is MDHEN and CDR2 SYDVKM. The CDR3 extends over 15 amino acids. The V segment lost 8 bases and the J segment 1 base; nucleotides outside the gene matches: 10. The CDR3 reads CASLTSRGVQETQYF. The CDR3 nucleotides are TGTGCCAGCCTCACCTCCCGGGGGGTCCAAGAGACCCAGTACTTC. Variable domain in full (rest from reference TRBV28 and TRBJ2-5): DVKVTQSSRYLVKRTGEKVFLECVQDMDHENMFWYRQDPGLGLRLIYFSYDVKMKEKGDIPEGYSVSREKKERFSLILESASTNQTSMYLCASLTSRGVQETQYFGPGTRLLVL.

The chain couples TRBV7-9 to TRBJ2-1; 11 bases fit TRBD2. The J call may be in error: the DNA end matches TRBJ2-7 better. This CDR3 region has 15 residues. Germline V lookup: CDR1 SEHNR, CDR2 FQNEAQ (reference sequence). DNA of the CDR3: TGTGCCAGCAGCCTGACTAGCGGGATCTACAATGAGCAGTACTTC. Residues: CASSLTSGIYNEQYF.

This clonotype appeared a single time. The chain uses TRBV4-1 and TRBJ2-6, with D uncertain. The CDR3 length is 15 residues. The germline V gene encodes CDR1 MGHRA and CDR2 YSYEKL. V lost 8 bases to trimming and J lost 0 bases, with 11 bases between them. DNA for the CDR3: TGCGCCAGCGGCAGTAGATTCTCTGGGGCCAACGTCCTGACTTTC. As protein: CASGSRFSGANVLTF.

This chain uses TRBV18 with TRBJ2-3; no reliable D call. Germline assignment: CDR1 KGHSH and CDR2 LQKENI. The V end lost 5 bases, the J end lost 3 bases, and 6 bases lay between the germline ends. CDR3 size: 12 residues. The DNA for the CDR3 is TGTGCCAGCTCAGTACAGACAGATACGCAGTATTTT. Its protein product is CASSVQTDTQYF.

A few counts support this clonotype. The genes are TRBV6-5 and TRBJ1-2, with a weak D call TRBD1 (6 bases). The V and J ends lost 6 bases and 2 bases respectively, with 19 bases between them. This CDR3 is built from 16 residues. Per germline, CDR1 MNHEY and CDR2 SVGAGI. In DNA form, the CDR3 reads TGTGCCAGCAGAATACTCGGGGGCAGCTTGAACTATGGCTACACCTTC. Translated, it gives CASRILGGSLNYGYTF.

This chain joins TRBV12-3 or TRBV12-4 and TRBJ1-1; TRBD1 might be the D (5 bases). The CDR3 is 13 amino acids. V lost 2 bases and J lost 11, with 15 bases in between. Here the CDR3 reads CASSLRQGGVAFF. The CDR3 nucleotides are TGTGCCAGCAGTTTAAGGCAGGGCGGTGTGGCTTTCTTT.

The rearrangement uses TRBV6-6 and TRBJ2-7; D is unresolved. The CDR3 spans 16 residues. Germline V gene sequence: CDR1 MNHNY, CDR2 SVGAGI (reference sequence). V was clipped by 5 bases and J by 1 base, with 18 bases between them. The CDR3: CASSNRNSRESYEQYF. As DNA, the CDR3 is TGTGCCAGCAGTAACCGGAACAGCCGAGAATCCTACGAGCAGTACTTC.

This clonotype was seen only a few times. This chain connects TRBV24-1 to TRBJ2-6; the D is unclear. The CDR3 is made up of 15 amino acids. CDR1 KGHDR and CDR2 SFDVKD come from the germline V gene. Deletions cut 5 bases from V and 0 bases from J, with 7 bases between. The CDR3 region is CATSVSDSGANVLTF. The CDR3 bases are TGTGCCACCAGTGTCTCGGACTCTGGGGCCAACGTCCTGACTTTC.

This clonotype was picked up a small number of times. The chain employs TRBV7-2 and TRBJ2-6; D remains ambiguous. V lost 3 bases, J lost 0 bases, and 9 bases lay in between. Looked up from germline, CDR1 is SGHTA and CDR2 is FQGNSA. The CDR3 totals 16 residues. The CDR3 loop reads CASSLRQISGANVLTF. The DNA for the CDR3 is TGTGCCAGCAGCTTGAGGCAGATCTCTGGGGCCAACGTCCTGACTTTC.

There are a few counts of this clonotype. This chain joins TRBV6-5 and TRBJ2-7; weak D call: TRBD1 (5 bases). The V gene lost 5 bases and the J gene lost 2 bases, with 10 bases spanning the gap. CDR3 size: 13 residues. Germline V gene sequence: CDR1 MNHEY, CDR2 SVGAGI. CDR3 nucleotide sequence: TGTGCCAGCAGTCGACTGACAGCCTACGAGCAGTACTTC. Amino acids: CASSRLTAYEQYF.

The rearrangement links TRBV10-1 to TRBJ1-5, with D hard to call. Germline assignment: CDR1 WNHNN and CDR2 SYGVQD (reference sequence). This CDR3 region has 15 residues. V shed 5 bases and J shed 7 bases, with 18 bases lying between them. The CDR3 sequence: CASSRRGGRTQPQHF. Written as DNA, the CDR3 is TGCGCCAGCAGTAGACGCGGAGGCCGGACGCAGCCCCAGCATTTT.

This clonotype was counted between two and nine times. This rearrangement joins TRBV12-3 or TRBV12-4 to TRBJ2-7; the D gene is possibly TRBD1 (5 bases). With 6 bases removed from V and 4 bases from J, the gap between germline ends came to 16 bases. This CDR3 contains 14 residues. The CDR3 here is CASSPTDREYEQYF. Written as DNA, the CDR3 is TGTGCCAGCAGCCCCACCGACAGAGAATACGAGCAGTACTTC.

This clonotype was picked up many times. The chain carries TRBV27 and TRBJ2-4, with D possibly TRBD2 on 5 matching bases. From germline, CDR1 is MNHEY and CDR2 SMNVEV (reference sequence). CDR3 length: 15 amino acids. V shed 5 bases and J shed 0 bases, with 11 bases lying between them. The DNA for the CDR3 is TGTGCCAGCAGTCCCCGCGGACTAGCCAAAAACATTCAGTACTTC. Its protein product is CASSPRGLAKNIQYF.

J is TRBJ1-5 and V is TRBV6-5; weak D call: TRBD1 (6 bases). Germline CDR1 and CDR2: MNHEY and SVGAGI. Trimming took off 6 bases at V and 3 bases at J, with 15 bases between the two ends. CDR3 length: 15 amino acids. The CDR3 loop reads CASREVTGSNQPQHF. CDR3 sequence (DNA): TGTGCCAGCAGGGAGGTGACAGGCTCCAATCAGCCCCAGCATTTT.

The chain couples TRBV5-1 to TRBJ1-4; D is undetermined. Germline lookup yields CDR1 SGHRS and CDR2 YFSETQ. With 1 base removed from V and 2 bases from J, the gap between germline ends came to 18 bases. CDR3 length: 18 residues. CDR3 amino acids: CASSLLSPVRRTNEKLFF. The CDR3 bases are TGCGCCAGCAGCTTGTTGTCTCCAGTTCGGAGGACTAATGAAAAACTGTTTTTT.

This chain connects TRBV6-5 to TRBJ2-3; D may be TRBD1 or TRBD2 (6 bases each). V gave up 7 bases and J gave up 2 bases, with 13 bases separating them. CDR1 is MNHEY, CDR2 SVGAGI, per germline. The CDR3 runs 14 residues. CDR3 nucleotide sequence: TGTGCCAGCACCGACGGGGGCTACACAGATACGCAGTATTTT. The encoded protein is CASTDGGYTDTQYF.

J is TRBJ2-1 and V is TRBV6-2 or TRBV6-3, with 8 nucleotides matching TRBD2. This CDR3 has 18 residues. The V segment lost 7 bases and the J segment 9 bases; nucleotides outside the gene matches: 23. CDR1 is MNHEY, CDR2 SVGEGT, per germline. DNA of the CDR3: TGTGCCAGCACCCTCACTGGGGTAGCGGGGACCCACAACGGTGAGCAGTTCTTC. Protein product: CASTLTGVAGTHNGEQFF.

The CDR3: CASSLQAGGLHEQYF. In DNA form, the CDR3 reads TGTGCCAGCAGTCTGCAAGCGGGGGGGCTCCACGAGCAGTACTTC. V gene TRBV27 combines with J gene TRBJ2-7; 10 bases fit TRBD2. The J segment lost 5 bases and the V segment lost 5 bases, leaving 9 bases of the junction unmatched. Germline V gene lookup returns CDR1 MNHEY and CDR2 SMNVEV (reference sequence). CDR3 size: 15 residues.

The chain has TRBV19 and TRBJ2-7; D tentatively fits TRBD1 or TRBD2 (5 bases each). V lost 6 bases to trimming and J lost 9 bases, with 21 bases between them. Germline CDR1 LNHDA, CDR2 SQIVND (reference sequence). CDR3 size: 14 residues. The CDR3 reads CASRPAGTGNGQYF. Here the CDR3 DNA reads TGTGCCAGTAGGCCCGCCGGGACGGGGAACGGGCAGTACTTC. Full variable domain (remainder filled in from reference TRBV19 and TRBJ2-7): DGGITQSPKYLFRKEGQNVTLSCEQNLNHDAMYWYRQDPGQGLRLIYYSQIVNDFQKGDIAEGYSVSREKKESFPLTVTSAQKNPTAFYLCASRPAGTGNGQYFGPGTRLTVT.

The sample holds a few counts of this clonotype. The chain joins TRBV13 to TRBJ2-7; tentatively, D is TRBD2 (7 bases). The CDR3 runs to 14 residues. V was cut by 7 bases and J by 2 bases, with 15 bases left in between. Germline CDR1 PRHDT, CDR2 FYEKMQ (reference sequence). DNA for the CDR3: TGTGCCAGCACCCTCGGGGGGCTTACCTACGAGCAGTACTTC. Translation: CASTLGGLTYEQYF.

Ten or more counts support this clonotype. The gene calls are TRBV14 and TRBJ2-7; 7 nucleotides match TRBD1. Germline trimming cut 4 bases from V and 3 bases from J; bases unmatched to any gene: 3. The CDR3 loop spans 13 amino acids. The germline CDR1 and CDR2 sequences are SGHDN and FVKESK. CDR3 residues: CASSRQGVYEQYF. The CDR3 nucleotides are TGTGCCAGCAGCCGACAGGGTGTCTACGAGCAGTACTTC.